The clone carrying this T cell receptor (beta chain) was seen a few times. Its specificity is unknown. The entirety of the isolated RNA underwent reverse transcription, so expressed TCRB transcripts were sequenced. Sequencing used immunoSEQ multiplex PCR; TCRdb keeps in-frame clones, though not all of them. The sample includes 200,000 to 250,000 clones, 25% to 35% seen only once; the top ten take more than 3%. The entry originates in a study of beta chain features in type 1 diabetes. Study-wide findings and caveats: Within patients, naive, central memory and Treg TCRB repertoires seemed more similar than within healthy donors.

V lost 1 base and J lost 2, with 15 bases in between. Germline-derived CDR1 and CDR2 are SGHTA and FQGNSA. The CDR3 consists of 16 residues. The chain has TRBV7-2 and TRBJ2-7; TRBD1 might be the D (5 bases). The sequencing input was central memory CD4+ T cells from blood. The sequence was collected from a man aged 30 to 45 in good health. The CDR3: CASSLVPRAEPYEQYF. For the CDR3, the DNA is TGTGCCAGCAGCTTAGTACCCAGGGCAGAACCCTACGAGCAGTACTTC.